The next 25 T cell receptor beta chains were all read from a single sample in a study of OX40 agonist ivuxolimab in advanced cancers. The data were produced by immunoSEQ multiplex PCR, yet TCRdb's version contains in-frame clones alone and is incomplete. Altogether about 80,000 clones are present, about four fifths being singletons, with the ten largest covering about 0.8%. Sequenced here: CD4+ or CD8+ T cells sorted from blood, sampled in a trial of the OX40 agonist ivuxolimab. All receptors derive from an adult with an advanced solid tumor such as melanoma, head and neck, liver or kidney cancer.

The genes are TRBV11-3 and TRBJ1-1, with a weak D call TRBD1 (5 bases). Trimming pared 3 bases from V and 4 bases from J, leaving 9 bases between. Germline V lookup: CDR1 SGHNT, CDR2 YENEEA. The CDR3 covers 13 residues. CDR3 protein: CASSLTEVTEAFF. The DNA for the CDR3 is TGTGCCAGCAGCTTGACAGAGGTCACTGAAGCTTTCTTT.

The chain has TRBV7-2 and TRBJ2-5; TRBD1 is a possible D gene (6 bases). Germline V lookup: CDR1 SGHTA, CDR2 FQGNSA. The CDR3 runs 13 residues. V lost 5 bases and J lost 3, with 10 bases in between. In DNA form, the CDR3 reads TGTGCCAGCAGCAAACAGGGTGAAGAGACCCAGTACTTC. It yields the protein CASSKQGEETQYF.

The chain combines TRBV5-4 with TRBJ1-2; perhaps TRBD1 as D (6 bases). With 4 bases removed from V and 5 bases from J, the gap between germline ends came to 15 bases. CDR1 and CDR2 from the germline V gene are SGHNT and YYREEE (reference sequence). This CDR3 is 14 amino acids long. The DNA for the CDR3 is TGTGCCAGCAGCCCAATGACAGGAATATATGGCTACACCTTC. Translating gives CASSPMTGIYGYTF.

The J gene is TRBJ1-1, the V gene TRBV7-2; D is perhaps TRBD1 (6 bases). There are 15 residues in the CDR3. Trimming removed 4 bases from V and 3 bases from J, with 15 bases in between. The germline V gene has CDR1 SGHTA and CDR2 FQGNSA. This chain's CDR3 is CASSSRGPGDTEAFF. CDR3 nucleotide sequence: TGTGCCAGCAGCTCGAGGGGTCCAGGGGACACTGAAGCTTTCTTT.

The chain recombines TRBV27 with TRBJ1-2, with D maybe TRBD1 (6 bases). V was cut by 6 bases and J by 7 bases, with 18 bases left in between. The V gene's germline CDR1 is MNHEY and CDR2 SMNVEV (reference sequence). The CDR3 extends over 14 amino acids. Here the CDR3 reads CASSRQELTSGYTF. CDR3 DNA sequence: TGTGCCAGCAGCCGACAGGAACTCACCAGTGGCTACACCTTC.

This chain connects TRBV18 to TRBJ1-1; D is ambiguous. Germline V gives CDR1 KGHSH, CDR2 LQKENI. V shed 6 bases and J shed 4 bases, with 18 bases lying between them. This CDR3 has 15 amino acids. CDR3 residues: CASSPQSRGGTEAFF. The DNA for the CDR3 is TGTGCCAGCTCCCCGCAAAGTCGGGGAGGCACTGAAGCTTTCTTT.

CDR3 protein: CASSLSGWMSTEAFF. The DNA for the CDR3 is TGTGCCAGCAGTTTATCTGGGTGGATGAGCACTGAAGCTTTCTTT. V is TRBV27 and J is TRBJ1-1; D remains unclear. Trimming cost V 0 bases and J 4 bases, with 12 bases left between them. Germline V gene lookup returns CDR1 MNHEY and CDR2 SMNVEV (reference sequence). This CDR3 has 15 residues.

The V call is TRBV5-1, the J call TRBJ1-4; weak D call: TRBD1 (5 bases). Trimming cost V 5 bases and J 0 bases, with 14 bases left between them. Germline assignment: CDR1 SGHRS and CDR2 YFSETQ. This CDR3 spans 16 amino acids. Here the CDR3 DNA reads TGCGCCAGCAGATCCATGGGGGTAACAACTAATGAAAAACTGTTTTTT. Its translation is CASRSMGVTTNEKLFF.

The chain uses TRBV9 and TRBJ2-1, with D perhaps TRBD1 (6 bases). The CDR3 contains 15 residues. The V gene lost 0 bases and the J gene lost 2 bases, with 9 bases spanning the gap. The germline V gene has CDR1 SGDLS and CDR2 YYNGEE. CDR3 in DNA: TGTGCCAGCAGCGTAGTGACAGGCACCTACAATGAGCAGTTCTTC. This codes for CASSVVTGTYNEQFF.

About this clone itself: In the same sample, other DNA sequences code for this CDR3. This chain joins TRBV2 and TRBJ2-3; 7 bases match TRBD2. Germline V gene lookup returns CDR1 SNHLY and CDR2 FYNNEI. V shed 7 bases, J shed 3 bases, and the junction held 4 bases outside the gene matches. The CDR3 runs 13 residues. The chain's CDR3 is CASKAGATDTQYF. The CDR3 DNA follows: TGTGCCAGCAAGGCGGGAGCGACAGATACGCAGTATTTT. The full variable domain, rest sourced from reference TRBV2 and TRBJ2-3, is EPEVTQTPSHQVTQMGQEVILRCVPISNHLYFYWYRQILGQKVEFLVSFYNNEISEKSEIFDDQFSVERPDGSNFTLKIRSTKLEDSAMYFCASKAGATDTQYFGPGTRLTVL.

The chain links TRBV5-1 to TRBJ2-7; 7 bases map to TRBD2. V lost 7 bases to trimming and J lost 3 bases; unmatched junction nucleotides: 13. Germline V CDR1 and CDR2: SGHRS, YFSETQ. The CDR3 contains 15 residues. The chain's CDR3 is CASGNPLASGYEQYF. The CDR3 DNA reads as TGCGCCAGCGGGAACCCTTTAGCTAGCGGCTACGAGCAGTACTTC.

The chain links TRBV7-2 to TRBJ2-1; 8 bases map to TRBD2. Germline V gives CDR1 SGHTA, CDR2 FQGNSA. J lost 4 bases, V lost 5 bases, and 13 bases had no gene match. This CDR3 has 17 residues. In DNA form, the CDR3 reads TGTGCCAGCAGCCCCGTCGGGGGAGCGGGAGCTTACAATGAGCAGTTCTTC. Residues: CASSPVGGAGAYNEQFF.

The V call is TRBV4-1, the J call TRBJ2-1; 7 positions match TRBD1. V was clipped by 0 bases and J by 10 bases; unmatched bases: 12. The CDR3 contains 16 residues. From germline, CDR1 is MGHRA and CDR2 YSYEKL. CDR3 residues: CASSQEGQGDLKEQFF. The CDR3 region has the DNA TGCGCCAGCAGCCAAGAGGGGCAGGGGGATCTCAAGGAGCAGTTCTTC.

The rearrangement joins TRBV6-5 to TRBJ1-6; no clear D. This CDR3 is 15 amino acids long. V lost 2 bases, J lost 7 bases, and 12 bases lay in between. The germline CDR1 and CDR2 sequences are MNHEY and SVGAGI. The chain's CDR3 is CASSYSHQSNSPLHF. As DNA, the CDR3 is TGTGCCAGCAGTTACAGTCATCAGTCCAATTCACCCCTCCACTTT.

The chain uses TRBV12-2 and TRBJ1-1. TRBV12-2 is given as a pseudogene. The CDR3 loop spans 17 amino acids. CDR3 bases: TGTGCAAGTCCCACACCCCCGGACGGGGCCCCCTACACTGAAGCTTTCTTT. As protein: CASPTPPDGAPYTEAFF.

This clone was seen a single time. The rearrangement uses TRBV19 and TRBJ1-5; perhaps TRBD1 as D (6 bases). This CDR3 has 15 residues. V was shortened by 7 bases and J by 0 bases, with 13 bases between the two germline ends. CDR1 is LNHDA and CDR2 is SQIVND in the germline V gene (reference sequence). DNA of the CDR3: TGTGCCAGTACCCCGATACAGGGTAGCAATCAGCCCCAGCATTTT. As protein: CASTPIQGSNQPQHF.

The chain recombines TRBV5-6 with TRBJ1-1, with 9 positions matching TRBD1. V lost 3 bases, J lost 7 bases, and 7 bases stayed unmatched. CDR1 SGHDT and CDR2 YYEEEE come from the germline V gene. The CDR3 has 14 residues. CDR3 coding DNA: TGTGCCAGCAGCTCGGGGACAGGGTTGTTTGAAGCTTTCTTT. Encoded protein: CASSSGTGLFEAFF.

This chain joins TRBV10-3 and TRBJ2-1; 12 bases agree with TRBD2. Per the germline V gene, CDR1 is ENHRY and CDR2 is SYGVKD. The V gene end was trimmed by 6 bases and the J gene end by 9 bases; junction bases not matched to a gene: 6. CDR3 length: 14 residues. CDR3: CAISPSGRAREQFF. The CDR3 DNA reads as TGTGCCATCAGCCCTAGCGGGAGGGCGCGTGAGCAGTTCTTC.

The genes are TRBV7-2 and TRBJ2-1, with D possibly being TRBD1 (5 bases). Trimming removed 5 bases from V and 3 bases from J, with 14 bases in between. Germline V lookup: CDR1 SGHTA, CDR2 FQGNSA. The CDR3 has 15 residues. The CDR3 sequence: CASSRDSALYNEQFF. Written as DNA, the CDR3 is TGTGCCAGCAGCAGAGACAGTGCCCTCTACAATGAGCAGTTCTTC.

The chain carries TRBV6-6 and TRBJ1-5, with D possibly matching TRBD1 (5 bases). The CDR3 contains 13 residues. Trimming stripped 8 bases from V and 6 bases from J, with 14 bases between. CDR1 is MNHNY, CDR2 SVGAGI, per germline (reference sequence). CDR3 bases: TGTGCCAGCGTAGGGAAGGGGACTCAGCCCCAGCATTTT. This codes for CASVGKGTQPQHF.

The rearrangement uses TRBV4-2 and TRBJ2-7; 10 nucleotides align to TRBD2. Germline loops: CDR1 LGHNA, CDR2 YNFKEQ. This CDR3 spans 16 amino acids. J gave up 3 bases and V 1 base, and 6 bases lay outside the gene matches. The CDR3 nucleotides are TGTGCCAGCAGCCAAGGAACCGGGACTAGCGACTACGAGCAGTACTTC. Amino acid sequence: CASSQGTGTSDYEQYF.

The J gene is TRBJ1-4, the V gene TRBV7-9; no clear D. Trimming took off 5 bases at V and 5 bases at J, with 12 bases between the two ends. Germline V gene lookup returns CDR1 SEHNR and CDR2 FQNEAQ (reference sequence). The CDR3 has 14 residues. The CDR3 sequence is CASSPPRTNEKLFF. For the CDR3, the DNA is TGTGCCAGCAGCCCCCCGAGAACAAATGAAAAACTGTTTTTT.

This clone was detected once. The chain links TRBV15 to TRBJ2-2; D is unclear. Trimming removed 1 base at V and 4 bases at J, with 10 bases between. The CDR3 runs 15 residues. Germline-derived CDR1 and CDR2 are LNHNV and YYDKDF (reference sequence). CDR3 loop: CATSRVGMGTGELFF. In DNA, the CDR3 is TGTGCCACCAGCAGAGTGGGGATGGGCACCGGGGAGCTGTTTTTT.

The V gene is TRBV5-4, the J gene TRBJ1-2; D is unresolved. V was cut by 0 bases and J by 7 bases, with 7 bases left in between. Germline loops: CDR1 SGHNT, CDR2 YYREEE (reference sequence). This CDR3 is built from 12 residues. The CDR3 here is CASSLDGLGYTF. CDR3 DNA: TGTGCCAGCAGCTTGGATGGGCTTGGCTACACCTTC.

The chain links TRBV18 to TRBJ2-7, with TRBD1 identical over 9 bases. CDR1 and CDR2 from the germline V gene are KGHSH and LQKENI. This CDR3 is 16 amino acids long. V shed 2 bases, J shed 5 bases, and the junction held 10 bases outside the gene matches. CDR3 nucleotides: TGTGCCAGCTCACCAGGGCCCGGGACAGGGAGAGACGAGCAGTACTTC. Translated, it gives CASSPGPGTGRDEQYF.